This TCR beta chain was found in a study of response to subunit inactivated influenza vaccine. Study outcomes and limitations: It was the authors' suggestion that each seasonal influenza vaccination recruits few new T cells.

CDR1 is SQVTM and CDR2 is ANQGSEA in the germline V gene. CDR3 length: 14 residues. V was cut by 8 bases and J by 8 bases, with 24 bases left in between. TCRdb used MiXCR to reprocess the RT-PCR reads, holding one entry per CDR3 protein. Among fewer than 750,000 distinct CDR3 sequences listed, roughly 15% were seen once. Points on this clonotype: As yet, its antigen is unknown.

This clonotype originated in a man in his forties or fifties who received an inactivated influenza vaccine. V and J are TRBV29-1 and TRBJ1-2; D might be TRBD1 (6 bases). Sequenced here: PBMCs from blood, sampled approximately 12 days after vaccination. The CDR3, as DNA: TGCAGCAAAAAGAGAGGGGGATTCGTTCAGGGCTACACCTTC. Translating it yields CSKKRGGFVQGYTF.